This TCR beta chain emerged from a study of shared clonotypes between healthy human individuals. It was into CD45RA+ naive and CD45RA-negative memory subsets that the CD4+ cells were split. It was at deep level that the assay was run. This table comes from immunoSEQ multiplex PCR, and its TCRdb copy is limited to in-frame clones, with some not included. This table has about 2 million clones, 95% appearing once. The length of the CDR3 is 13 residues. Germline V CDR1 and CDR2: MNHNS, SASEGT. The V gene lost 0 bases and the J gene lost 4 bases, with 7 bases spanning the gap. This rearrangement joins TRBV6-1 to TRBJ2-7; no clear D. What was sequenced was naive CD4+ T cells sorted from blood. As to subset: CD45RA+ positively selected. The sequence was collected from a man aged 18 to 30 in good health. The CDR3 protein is CASSEAGRYEQYF. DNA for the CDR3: TGTGCCAGCAGTGAAGCGGGCCGATACGAGCAGTACTTC.